Listed below are T cell receptor beta chains from one sample, sequenced in a study of T cells in localized non-small cell lung cancer. The data were produced by immunoSEQ multiplex PCR, yet TCRdb's version contains in-frame clones alone and is incomplete. The data hold some 52,000 clones, with roughly 89% observed a single time. The source was peripheral blood, collected before any cancer treatment. All receptors come from a male donor aged 60 or older with stage III squamous cell lung carcinoma. Both conserved end residues are part of each CDR3. Each record gives: CDR3 DNA, CDR3 protein, V gene, clone size, D gene, J gene. D genes are given only for firm matches. Clone sizes are given selectively: once, few, many, or a class where the clone is expanded.

cdr3_nt: TGTGCCAGCGCACCGGAGAACAGGGCGGCGCAGTTCTTC
cdr3_aa: CASAPENRAAQFF
v_call: TRBV11-1
clone_size: NA
d_call: NA
j_call: TRBJ2-1

cdr3_nt: TGTGCCAGCAGCTTAGGGGGGGTCGGTCAGCCCCAGCATTTT
cdr3_aa: CASSLGGVGQPQHF
v_call: TRBV7-9
clone_size: NA
d_call: NA
j_call: TRBJ1-5

cdr3_nt: TGTGCCTGGAGTGGACGAACTGGGGGACAGCCCCAGCATTTT
cdr3_aa: CAWSGRTGGQPQHF
v_call: TRBV30
clone_size: NA
d_call: NA
j_call: TRBJ1-5

cdr3_nt: TGCAGCGTTGAAGATCTAGCGGGAGGCGGATATGAGCAGTTCTTC
cdr3_aa: CSVEDLAGGGYEQFF
v_call: TRBV29-1
clone_size: NA
d_call: TRBD2
j_call: TRBJ2-1

cdr3_nt: TGTGCCAGCGAGAGCCCCGGGGGCGCGTGGAACATTCAGTACTTC
cdr3_aa: CASESPGGAWNIQYF
v_call: TRBV7-2
clone_size: NA
d_call: NA
j_call: TRBJ2-4

cdr3_nt: TGTGCCTGGAGACAGGCCTCTGGAAACACCATATATTTT
cdr3_aa: CAWRQASGNTIYF
v_call: TRBV30
clone_size: NA
d_call: NA
j_call: TRBJ1-3

cdr3_nt: TGTGCCACGAGGACAGGGAGTTACAATGAGCAGTTCTTC
cdr3_aa: CATRTGSYNEQFF
v_call: TRBV6-1
clone_size: NA
d_call: TRBD1
j_call: TRBJ2-1

cdr3_nt: TGCGCCAGCAGCCCAGCGGCTGCTGGGGCCAACGTCCTGACTTTC
cdr3_aa: CASSPAAAGANVLTF
v_call: TRBV5-1
clone_size: NA
d_call: NA
j_call: TRBJ2-6

cdr3_nt: TGTGCCAGCAGTTTCTCACAGGGTGGGATGAAAGGGAACACTGAAGCTTTCTTT
cdr3_aa: CASSFSQGGMKGNTEAFF
v_call: TRBV7-2
clone_size: NA
d_call: NA
j_call: TRBJ1-1

cdr3_nt: TGTGCCAGCAGGGGTCGGAGGGGCGCGGATCAGCCCCAGCATTTT
cdr3_aa: CASRGRRGADQPQHF
v_call: TRBV2
clone_size: NA
d_call: NA
j_call: TRBJ1-5

cdr3_nt: TGCGCCAGCAGCCCCGTCCCGGGACAGGGATTGGGGGGCAAGCAGTACTTC
cdr3_aa: CASSPVPGQGLGGKQYF
v_call: TRBV5-1
clone_size: NA
d_call: TRBD1
j_call: TRBJ2-7

cdr3_nt: TGTGCCAGTAGGGCGGACAAGAGAAACACTGAAGCTTTCTTT
cdr3_aa: CASRADKRNTEAFF
v_call: TRBV19
clone_size: NA
d_call: NA
j_call: TRBJ1-1

cdr3_nt: TGTGCCAGATCAGATTTTCTAGCGGGAGGGCCAAAAGATACGCAGTATTTT
cdr3_aa: CARSDFLAGGPKDTQYF
v_call: TRBV14
clone_size: NA
d_call: TRBD2
j_call: TRBJ2-3

cdr3_nt: TGTGCCAGCAGCCCCGGACAGGGGAGTCGGGGCTATGGCTACACCTTC
cdr3_aa: CASSPGQGSRGYGYTF
v_call: TRBV14
clone_size: NA
d_call: TRBD1
j_call: TRBJ1-2

cdr3_nt: TGTGCCAGCAGCGACAGACCTGACACTGAAGCTTTCTTT
cdr3_aa: CASSDRPDTEAFF
v_call: TRBV11-1
clone_size: NA
d_call: NA
j_call: TRBJ1-1

cdr3_nt: TGTGCCAGCAGTACGCGGGGGCGGTTTGATCAGCCCCAGCATTTT
cdr3_aa: CASSTRGRFDQPQHF
v_call: TRBV6-6
clone_size: NA
d_call: NA
j_call: TRBJ1-5

cdr3_nt: TGCGCCAGCAGCCCCAGGGGGGACTGGTCCTACGAGCAGTACTTC
cdr3_aa: CASSPRGDWSYEQYF
v_call: TRBV4-1
clone_size: NA
d_call: NA
j_call: TRBJ2-7

cdr3_nt: TGTGCCAGCTCACAGAGCGGACCCAATGAGCAGTTCTTC
cdr3_aa: CASSQSGPNEQFF
v_call: TRBV18
clone_size: few
d_call: NA
j_call: TRBJ2-1

cdr3_nt: TGTGCCAGCAGCTCAGACAGGGGGCATTTGTACGAGCAGTACTTC
cdr3_aa: CASSSDRGHLYEQYF
v_call: TRBV7-9
clone_size: NA
d_call: TRBD1
j_call: TRBJ2-7

cdr3_nt: TGTGCCAGCAGCCTGACGACAGGGCCAAATGAAAAACTGTTTTTT
cdr3_aa: CASSLTTGPNEKLFF
v_call: TRBV5-6
clone_size: NA
d_call: TRBD1
j_call: TRBJ1-4

cdr3_nt: TGCGCCAGCAGCTTGATCGGGGGCGGGAATTTAGAGACCCAGTACTTC
cdr3_aa: CASSLIGGGNLETQYF
v_call: TRBV5-1
clone_size: NA
d_call: NA
j_call: TRBJ2-5

cdr3_nt: TGTGCCAGCAGTGATGGGCGGGGCGGGGACAGTTTCAAGTATTTT
cdr3_aa: CASSDGRGGDSFKYF
v_call: TRBV25-1
clone_size: once
d_call: NA
j_call: TRBJ2-3

cdr3_nt: TGCAGTGCTAGAGATCTGGACGAGCAGTACTTC
cdr3_aa: CSARDLDEQYF
v_call: TRBV20-1
clone_size: NA
d_call: NA
j_call: TRBJ2-7

cdr3_nt: TGTGCCAGCAGTGAAGCGATGACAGTGAACATTCAGTACTTC
cdr3_aa: CASSEAMTVNIQYF
v_call: TRBV2
clone_size: NA
d_call: NA
j_call: TRBJ2-4

cdr3_nt: TGTGCCATTCAAGGGGGCGCCGGGTACACCGGGGAGCTGTTTTTT
cdr3_aa: CAIQGGAGYTGELFF
v_call: TRBV10-3
clone_size: NA
d_call: TRBD1
j_call: TRBJ2-2

cdr3_nt: TGTGCCAGCAGCCAATCAACCCTCGGAGCGATCGGGTACGAGCAGTACTTC
cdr3_aa: CASSQSTLGAIGYEQYF
v_call: TRBV16
clone_size: NA
d_call: NA
j_call: TRBJ2-7

cdr3_nt: TGTGCCAGCAGGCAATCCGGGACTAGCGGCTCGGGAGAGCAGTTCTTC
cdr3_aa: CASRQSGTSGSGEQFF
v_call: TRBV7-3
clone_size: NA
d_call: TRBD2
j_call: TRBJ2-1

cdr3_nt: TGCGCCAGCAGACTCGGGTTAATCGTATCTAGCACAGATACGCAGTATTTT
cdr3_aa: CASRLGLIVSSTDTQYF
v_call: TRBV5-1
clone_size: NA
d_call: NA
j_call: TRBJ2-3

cdr3_nt: TGTGCCAGCACAGACGGGTTTAACACTGAAGCTTTCTTT
cdr3_aa: CASTDGFNTEAFF
v_call: TRBV27
clone_size: NA
d_call: NA
j_call: TRBJ1-1

cdr3_nt: TGCGCCAGCCAACCCGGGACAGGGCCAGAGACCCAGTACTTC
cdr3_aa: CASQPGTGPETQYF
v_call: TRBV5-1
clone_size: NA
d_call: TRBD1
j_call: TRBJ2-5

cdr3_nt: TGTGCCAGCAGCCTCACCATCGGGACAGGGTACTCCTACGAGCAGTACTTC
cdr3_aa: CASSLTIGTGYSYEQYF
v_call: TRBV14
clone_size: NA
d_call: TRBD1
j_call: TRBJ2-7